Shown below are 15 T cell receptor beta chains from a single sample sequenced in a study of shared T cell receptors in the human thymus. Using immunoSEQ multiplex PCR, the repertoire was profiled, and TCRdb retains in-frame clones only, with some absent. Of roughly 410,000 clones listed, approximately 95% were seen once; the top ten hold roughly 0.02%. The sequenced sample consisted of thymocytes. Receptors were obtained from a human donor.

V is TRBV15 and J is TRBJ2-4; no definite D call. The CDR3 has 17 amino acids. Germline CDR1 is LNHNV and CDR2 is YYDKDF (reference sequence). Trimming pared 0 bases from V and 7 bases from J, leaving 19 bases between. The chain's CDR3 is CATSRDFGSHVRNIQYF. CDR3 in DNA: TGTGCCACCAGCAGAGATTTCGGCAGTCATGTACGTAACATTCAGTACTTC.

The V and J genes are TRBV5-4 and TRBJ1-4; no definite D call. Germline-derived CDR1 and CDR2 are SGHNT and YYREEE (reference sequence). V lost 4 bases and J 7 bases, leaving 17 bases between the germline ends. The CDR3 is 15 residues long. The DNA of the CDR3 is TGTGCCAGCAGCGCAACGGGGAAGGGCCGTGAAAAACTGTTTTTT. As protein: CASSATGKGREKLFF.

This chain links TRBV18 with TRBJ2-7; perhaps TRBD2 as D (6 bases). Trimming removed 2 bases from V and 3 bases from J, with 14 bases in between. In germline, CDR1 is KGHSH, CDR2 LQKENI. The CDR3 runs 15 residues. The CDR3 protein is CASSPVTSQNYEQYF. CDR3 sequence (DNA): TGTGCCAGCTCACCAGTAACTAGCCAGAACTACGAGCAGTACTTC. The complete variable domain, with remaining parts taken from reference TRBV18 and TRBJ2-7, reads NAGVMQNPRHLVRRRGQEARLRCSPMKGHSHVYWYRQLPEEGLKFMVYLQKENIIDESGMPKERFSAEFPKEGPSILRIQQVVRGDSAAYFCASSPVTSQNYEQYFGPGTRLTVT.

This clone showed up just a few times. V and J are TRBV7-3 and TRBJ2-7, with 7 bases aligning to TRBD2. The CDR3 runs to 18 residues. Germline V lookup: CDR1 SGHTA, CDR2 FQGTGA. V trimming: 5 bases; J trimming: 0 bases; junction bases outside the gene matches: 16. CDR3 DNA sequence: TGTGCCAGCAGCCCTTCACAACTAGCGCCTATTCGCTCCTACGAGCAGTACTTC. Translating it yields CASSPSQLAPIRSYEQYF.

DNA of the CDR3: TGTGCCAGTCGGACAGGGCAGGGTTATGGCTACACCTTC. This sequence encodes CASRTGQGYGYTF. The chain employs TRBV27 and TRBJ1-2; 8 nucleotides agree with TRBD1. Germline V gene lookup returns CDR1 MNHEY and CDR2 SMNVEV (reference sequence). J gave up 5 bases and V 9 bases, and 8 bases lay outside the gene matches. This CDR3 comprises 13 residues.

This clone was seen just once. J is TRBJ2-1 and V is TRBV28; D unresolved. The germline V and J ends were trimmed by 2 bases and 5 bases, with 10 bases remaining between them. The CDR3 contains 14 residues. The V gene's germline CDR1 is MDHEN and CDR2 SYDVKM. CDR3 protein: CASSLPRVDNEQFF. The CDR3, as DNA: TGTGCCAGCAGTTTACCTAGGGTGGACAATGAGCAGTTCTTC.

As DNA, the CDR3 is TGTGCCAGCAGCCTGATGGTCGGCACAGATACGCAGTATTTT. Encoded protein: CASSLMVGTDTQYF. The rearrangement joins TRBV11-2 to TRBJ2-3; D call uncertain. The CDR3 is 14 amino acids. The ends were cut back, 5 bases at V and 1 base at J, with 10 bases in the middle. Germline V gene data show CDR1 as SGHAT and CDR2 as FQNNGV.

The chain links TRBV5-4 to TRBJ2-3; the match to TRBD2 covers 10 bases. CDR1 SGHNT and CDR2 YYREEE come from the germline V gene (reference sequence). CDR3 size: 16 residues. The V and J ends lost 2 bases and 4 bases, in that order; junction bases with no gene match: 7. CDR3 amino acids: CASSLGLAGVPDTQYF. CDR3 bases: TGTGCCAGCAGCTTAGGGCTAGCGGGAGTACCAGATACGCAGTATTTT. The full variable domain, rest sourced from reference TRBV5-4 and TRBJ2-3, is ETGVTQSPTHLIKTRGQQVTLRCSSQSGHNTVSWYQQALGQGPQFIFQYYREEENGRGNFPPRFSGLQFPNYSSELNVNALELDDSALYLCASSLGLAGVPDTQYFGPGTRLTVL.

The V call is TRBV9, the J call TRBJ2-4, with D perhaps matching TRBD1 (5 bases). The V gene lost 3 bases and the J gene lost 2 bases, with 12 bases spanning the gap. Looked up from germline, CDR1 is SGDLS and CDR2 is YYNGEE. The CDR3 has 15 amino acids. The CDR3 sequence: CASSGEQDSKNIQYF. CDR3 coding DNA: TGTGCCAGCAGCGGCGAACAGGATTCCAAAAACATTCAGTACTTC.

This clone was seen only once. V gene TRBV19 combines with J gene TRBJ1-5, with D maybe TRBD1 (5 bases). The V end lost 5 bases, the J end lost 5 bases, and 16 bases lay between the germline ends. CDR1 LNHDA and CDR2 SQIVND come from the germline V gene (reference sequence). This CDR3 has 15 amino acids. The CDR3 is CASSCGTQRDQPQHF. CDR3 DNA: TGTGCCAGTAGTTGTGGGACTCAGCGGGATCAGCCCCAGCATTTT.

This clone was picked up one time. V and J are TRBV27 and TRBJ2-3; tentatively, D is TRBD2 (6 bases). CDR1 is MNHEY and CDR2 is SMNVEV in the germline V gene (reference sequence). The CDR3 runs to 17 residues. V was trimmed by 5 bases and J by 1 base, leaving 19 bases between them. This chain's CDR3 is CASSPTPPGRRTDTQYF. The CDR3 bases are TGTGCCAGCAGTCCCACCCCACCGGGGAGGCGCACAGATACGCAGTATTTT.

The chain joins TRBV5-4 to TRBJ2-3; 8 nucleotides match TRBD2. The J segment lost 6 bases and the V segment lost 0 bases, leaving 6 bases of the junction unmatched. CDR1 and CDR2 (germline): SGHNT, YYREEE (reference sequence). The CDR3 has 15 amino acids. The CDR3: CASSLVQGLGDTQYF. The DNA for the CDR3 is TGTGCCAGCAGCTTGGTACAGGGACTAGGGGATACGCAGTATTTT.

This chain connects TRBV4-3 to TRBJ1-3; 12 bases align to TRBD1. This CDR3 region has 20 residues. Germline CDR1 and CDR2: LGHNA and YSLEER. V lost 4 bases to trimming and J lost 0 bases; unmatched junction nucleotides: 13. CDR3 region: CASSLRGDRGQVISGNTIYF. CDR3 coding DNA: TGCGCCAGCAGCCTCAGGGGGGACAGGGGGCAGGTTATCTCTGGAAACACCATATATTTT.

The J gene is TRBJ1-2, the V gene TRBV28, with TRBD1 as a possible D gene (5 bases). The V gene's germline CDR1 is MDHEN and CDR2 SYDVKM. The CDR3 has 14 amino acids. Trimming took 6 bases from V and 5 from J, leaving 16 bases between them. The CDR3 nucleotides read TGTGCCAGCAGCCCGAGTGGGGGTTGGTATGGCTACACCTTC. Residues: CASSPSGGWYGYTF.

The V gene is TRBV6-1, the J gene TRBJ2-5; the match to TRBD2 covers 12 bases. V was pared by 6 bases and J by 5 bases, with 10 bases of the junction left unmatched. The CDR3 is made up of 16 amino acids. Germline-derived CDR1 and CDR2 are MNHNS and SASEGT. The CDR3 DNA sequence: TGTGCCAGCAGGGAATGGACTAGCGGGACGATGGAGACCCAGTACTTC. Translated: CASREWTSGTMETQYF.